This T cell receptor beta chain was identified in a study of blood T cells in healthy people across ages. Overall study results and limits: Aged donors had fewer naive CD4+ cells and lower diversity than long-lived donors. Percentage of naive T cells showed a strong correlation with TCR beta diversity.

A J-beta primer mix and a sample-barcoded 5' primer were used in a second PCR of roughly 6 to 12 cycles. A single record per CDR3 protein comes from TCRdb applying MiXCR to the 5' RACE reads. The repertoire has roughly 800,000 distinct CDR3 sequences, more than 20% of them found once; the top ten carry under 9.5%. This clonotype was seen a handful of times. Its specificity is not known. Aged about 6 to 100, donors were systemically healthy Caucasians from Russia. The CDR3 runs 13 residues. CDR1 is MGHRA, CDR2 YSYEKL, per germline. The same data also went into a second study, on T cells of mothers and their children. This second study notes: Mothers yielded over 8 million CDR3 reads, children some 2.8 million each.

This rearrangement joins TRBV4-1 to TRBJ2-1; D is unresolved. The J call may be mistaken, given a closer DNA end match to TRBJ2-7. The TCR sequence derives from a boy younger than 18 in good health. Specimen: blood. CDR3 in amino acids: CASSQVYTYEQYF. The CDR3 nucleotides are TGCGCCAGCAGCCAAGTATACACCTACGAGCAGTACTTC.